The rows below give T cell receptor beta chains drawn from one sample of a study of blood T cell repertoires in COVID-19. TCRdb's copy holds only in-frame clones and misses some; the assay was immunoSEQ multiplex PCR. The sample shows tens of thousands of clones, roughly 80% of them seen only once. The sequencing sample was made of peripheral blood. These receptors came from an older woman with acute or convalescent COVID-19. CDR3s include the opening cysteine and the closing phenylalanine or tryptophan. The D gene is left open where the match is weak. Clone size is stated in some rows and not others, as once, few, many or a class when expanded.

j_gene	d_gene	v_gene	abundance	CDR3aa	CDR3nt
TRBJ1-1	-	TRBV27	-	CASSFTWTAGTTEAFF	TGTGCCAGCAGCTTCACCTGGACAGCGGGAACCACTGAAGCTTTCTTT
TRBJ1-1	TRBD1	TRBV28	-	CASSQWTGGITEAFF	TGTGCCAGCAGCCAATGGACAGGGGGCATCACTGAAGCTTTCTTT
TRBJ1-2	-	TRBV28	-	CASSLGSFGYTF	TGTGCCAGCAGTTTAGGGAGCTTTGGCTACACCTTC
TRBJ2-6	TRBD1	TRBV3-1/TRBV3-2	-	CASSQDGNRGGANVLTF	TGTGCCAGCAGCCAAGATGGAAACAGGGGTGGGGCCAACGTCCTGACTTTC
TRBJ2-3	TRBD2	TRBV7-3	-	CASSLRAGGLTDTQYF	TGTGCCAGCAGCTTAAGGGCGGGGGGGCTGACAGATACGCAGTATTTT
TRBJ2-7	TRBD1	TRBV5-1	-	CASSLSGQGYEQYF	TGCGCCAGCAGCTTGTCCGGACAGGGGTACGAGCAGTACTTC
TRBJ1-1	-	TRBV7-2	-	CASSPAAGAMNTEAFF	TGTGCCAGCAGCCCGGCGGCGGGGGCCATGAACACTGAAGCTTTCTTT
TRBJ1-4	-	TRBV7-8	-	CASSLVGGASTNEKLFF	TGTGCCAGCAGCTTAGTAGGGGGGGCGTCAACTAATGAAAAACTGTTTTTT
TRBJ2-1	TRBD1	TRBV18	-	CASSRQGAFISNEQFF	TGTGCCAGCTCCCGACAGGGGGCCTTTATCTCCAATGAGCAGTTCTTC
TRBJ1-1	-	TRBV10-3	-	CAIRAGNTEAFF	TGTGCCATCAGGGCAGGAAACACTGAAGCTTTCTTT
TRBJ2-5	-	TRBV28	few	CASSLYRGTQYF	TGTGCCAGCAGTTTATATCGAGGGACCCAGTACTTC
TRBJ1-2	TRBD1	TRBV11-2	-	CASSSRGNYGYTF	TGTGCCAGCAGCTCCAGGGGGAACTATGGCTACACCTTC
TRBJ2-7	-	TRBV3-1/TRBV3-2	-	CASSQGRTAYEQYF	TGTGCCAGCAGCCAAGGAAGGACAGCCTACGAGCAGTACTTC
TRBJ1-1	-	TRBV4-3	-	CASSQGQGRDTEAFF	TGCGCCAGCAGCCAAGGTCAGGGTAGGGACACTGAAGCTTTCTTT
TRBJ2-1	TRBD2	TRBV6-4	-	CASSPGTSGGREQFF	TGTGCCAGCAGCCCCGGGACTAGCGGGGGTAGGGAGCAGTTCTTC
TRBJ2-1	TRBD2	TRBV24-1	-	CATSDFTLAGGGNEQFF	TGTGCCACCAGTGACTTTACACTAGCGGGAGGGGGGAATGAGCAGTTCTTC
TRBJ1-2	TRBD1	TRBV5-6	-	CASSFPRGPNYGYTF	TGTGCCAGCAGCTTTCCGAGGGGGCCCAACTATGGCTACACCTTC
TRBJ2-1	TRBD2	TRBV19	-	CASKSVLAGAGQFF	TGTGCCAGTAAATCGGTACTAGCGGGAGCCGGGCAGTTCTTC
TRBJ1-1	-	TRBV5-5	-	CASSLGPEGTEAFF	TGTGCCAGCAGCTTAGGGCCGGAGGGCACTGAAGCTTTCTTT
TRBJ1-2	-	TRBV6-6	-	CASSYPGLYGYTF	TGTGCCAGCAGTTACCCCGGACTCTATGGCTACACCTTC
TRBJ1-1	-	TRBV18	-	CASSPTIHTEAFF	TGTGCCAGCTCACCGACAATACACACTGAAGCTTTCTTT
TRBJ2-7	-	TRBV2	many	CASEGYFYEQYF	TGTGCCAGCGAGGGTTATTTCTACGAGCAGTACTTC
TRBJ1-1	-	TRBV28	-	CASQRARQLWNTEAFF	TGTGCCAGCCAAAGGGCCCGACAGCTCTGGAACACTGAAGCTTTCTTT
TRBJ2-7	TRBD1	TRBV7-9	-	CASSLGTGGYQYF	TGTGCCAGCAGCTTAGGGACAGGGGGCTATCAGTACTTC
TRBJ2-7	TRBD1	TRBV30	-	CAWSRRDRGYEQYF	TGTGCCTGGAGTCGCCGGGACAGGGGGTACGAGCAGTACTTC
TRBJ1-1	-	TRBV28	-	CASSLSTTSPTEAFF	TGTGCCAGCAGTTTATCAACAACCTCCCCCACTGAAGCTTTCTTT
TRBJ1-4	-	TRBV19	-	CASMTGEGANEKLFF	TGTGCCAGTATGACGGGCGAGGGGGCTAATGAAAAACTGTTTTTT
TRBJ2-5	TRBD2	TRBV20-1	-	CSASDRGGLRTQYF	TGCAGTGCTAGTGACCGGGGGGGCCTTCGGACCCAGTACTTC
TRBJ2-1	TRBD2	TRBV18	-	CASSPRLAGDNEQFF	TGTGCCAGCTCACCACGTCTAGCGGGAGACAATGAGCAGTTCTTC
TRBJ1-4	TRBD1	TRBV28	-	CASSKTGTVEKLFF	TGTGCCAGCAGTAAAACAGGGACAGTTGAAAAACTGTTTTTT
TRBJ2-1	TRBD1	TRBV27	-	CASSLGEGQGAREQFF	TGTGCCAGCAGTTTGGGAGAAGGACAGGGGGCGCGAGAGCAGTTCTTC
TRBJ1-3	-	TRBV7-9	-	CASSYVLGLSGNTIYF	TGTGCCAGCAGTTATGTCCTCGGACTCTCTGGAAACACCATATATTTT
TRBJ2-5	TRBD1	TRBV7-2	few	CASSVTGGAVLETQYF	TGTGCCAGCAGCGTAACAGGGGGCGCGGTTTTGGAGACCCAGTACTTC
TRBJ2-3	TRBD2	TRBV5-4	few	CASSLAAGTITDTQYF	TGTGCCAGCAGCTTGGCAGCGGGGACGATCACAGATACGCAGTATTTT
TRBJ1-4	TRBD1	TRBV5-1	-	CASSFLGTVEEKLFF	TGCGCCAGCAGCTTTCTAGGGACAGTTGAGGAAAAACTGTTTTTT
TRBJ2-7	-	TRBV11-2	-	CASSLVSQGPNEQYF	TGTGCCAGCAGCTTAGTATCTCAGGGCCCCAACGAGCAGTACTTC
TRBJ2-3	-	TRBV11-3	-	CASSPFANTDTQYF	TGTGCCAGCAGCCCCTTTGCGAACACAGATACGCAGTATTTT
TRBJ2-7	-	TRBV11-2	-	CASSWGQRYEQYF	TGTGCCAGCAGCTGGGGGCAGCGGTACGAGCAGTACTTC
TRBJ2-1	-	TRBV7-3	-	CASSPGTASYEQFF	TGTGCCAGCAGCCCCGGGACTGCCTCGTATGAGCAGTTCTTC
TRBJ2-2	TRBD2	TRBV5-4	-	CASSSRLAGDTGELFF	TGTGCCAGCAGCTCCAGACTAGCGGGAGATACCGGGGAGCTGTTTTTT
TRBJ2-5	-	TRBV24-1	-	CATSDQTVTRETQYF	TGTGCCACCAGTGACCAGACAGTTACTCGAGAGACCCAGTACTTC